Sequencing of this T cell receptor beta chain was carried out in a study of blood T cell repertoires in COVID-19. Germline CDR1 PRHDT, CDR2 FYEKMQ (reference sequence). The CDR3 has 16 residues. Unmatched junction bases numbered 9, after V lost 6 bases and J lost 5 bases. Per the original methods: Amplification of reference gene primers provided the estimated nucleated cell counts. Clones were read by immunoSEQ multiplex PCR, and TCRdb kept only the in-frame ones, dropping some. Clone size and the V and J calls come from that table; the DNA yielded D and trimming. This sample has 120,000 or so clones; roughly 89% occur once, and the top ten carry around 4%.

Specimen: peripheral blood. This receptor was identified in a man in his forties or fifties with acute or convalescent COVID-19. The V call is TRBV13, the J call TRBJ2-3; 12 bases line up with TRBD2. CDR3 loop: CASSHPSGGGKDTQYF. CDR3 sequence (DNA): TGTGCCAGCAGTCACCCTAGCGGGGGGGGAAAAGATACGCAGTATTTT.